This is a list of T cell receptor beta chains from one sample in a study of T cell responses to AZD1222 COVID-19 vaccine. TCRdb keeps only in-frame clones here, not all; method: immunoSEQ multiplex PCR. The data hold about 140,000 clones, with about 93% observed a single time. The sample here was peripheral blood, taken on day 0 of AZD1222 vaccination. The receptors stem from an adult in good health. Each CDR3 is given with its conserved first and last residue. The D gene is left open where the match is weak.

j_call: TRBJ1-4; d_call: -; v_call: TRBV2; cdr3_nt: TGTGCCAGCAAGGGGAGTGTTCAAGAAAAACTGTTTTTT; cdr3_aa: CASKGSVQEKLFF
j_call: TRBJ2-7; d_call: -; v_call: TRBV12-5; cdr3_nt: TGTGCTAGTGATCAGGACAGCCAAAGCTCCTACGAGCAGTACTTC; cdr3_aa: CASDQDSQSSYEQYF
j_call: TRBJ1-2; d_call: -; v_call: TRBV5-6; cdr3_nt: TGTGCCAGCTTAGGGAGTTTGGGGGAGCTAGTACGCTACACCTTC; cdr3_aa: CASLGSLGELVRYTF
j_call: TRBJ2-1; d_call: -; v_call: TRBV24-1; cdr3_nt: TGTGCCACCAGTGACCTGTGGTACAATGAGCAGTTCTTC; cdr3_aa: CATSDLWYNEQFF
j_call: TRBJ1-1; d_call: -; v_call: TRBV13; cdr3_nt: TGTGCCAGCAGCGTAGTGGGATGGACTGAAGCTTTCTTT; cdr3_aa: CASSVVGWTEAFF
j_call: TRBJ1-3; d_call: TRBD1; v_call: TRBV18; cdr3_nt: TGTGCCAGCTCACCGGGACAGCTCTCTGGAAACACCATATATTTT; cdr3_aa: CASSPGQLSGNTIYF
j_call: TRBJ2-1; d_call: -; v_call: TRBV18; cdr3_nt: TGTGCCAGCTCCCTTATCGGGGTAAGCGGATCCTACAATGAGCAGTTCTTC; cdr3_aa: CASSLIGVSGSYNEQFF
j_call: TRBJ2-5; d_call: -; v_call: TRBV6-5; cdr3_nt: TGTGCCAGCGCGGGGTCGGGGACCCAGTACTTC; cdr3_aa: CASAGSGTQYF
j_call: TRBJ2-3; d_call: -; v_call: TRBV30; cdr3_nt: TGTGCCTGGAGCCTCAACACAGATACGCAGTATTTT; cdr3_aa: CAWSLNTDTQYF
j_call: TRBJ2-1; d_call: -; v_call: TRBV20-1; cdr3_nt: TGCAGTGCTAGTTGGGCTTCTTACAATGAGCAGTTCTTC; cdr3_aa: CSASWASYNEQFF
j_call: TRBJ2-1; d_call: TRBD1; v_call: TRBV7-2; cdr3_nt: TGTGCCAGCAGCTTAGAGCGGACAGGTGCCCTCGGGAATGAGCAGTTCTTC; cdr3_aa: CASSLERTGALGNEQFF
j_call: TRBJ2-2; d_call: -; v_call: TRBV24-1; cdr3_nt: TGTGCCACCAGTGATTTTGAGGGGGGAGACACCGGGGAGCTGTTTTTT; cdr3_aa: CATSDFEGGDTGELFF
j_call: TRBJ1-5; d_call: -; v_call: TRBV10-2; cdr3_nt: TGCGCCAGCAGGGGGGGGGCTAGCCATAGCAATCAGCCCCAGCATTTT; cdr3_aa: CASRGGASHSNQPQHF
j_call: TRBJ2-1; d_call: -; v_call: TRBV19; cdr3_nt: TGTGCCAGTAGTAGCCGGGCTCAGTACAATGAGCAGTTCTTC; cdr3_aa: CASSSRAQYNEQFF
j_call: TRBJ2-7; d_call: TRBD1; v_call: TRBV6-6; cdr3_nt: TGTGCCAGCAGCCGGACAGGGGGCGGCAGTTCCTACGAGCAGTACTTC; cdr3_aa: CASSRTGGGSSYEQYF
j_call: TRBJ1-2; d_call: -; v_call: TRBV6-1; cdr3_nt: TGTGCCAGCAGTGAGGGATCAACAGCGCGATATGGCTACACCTTC; cdr3_aa: CASSEGSTARYGYTF
j_call: TRBJ1-2; d_call: TRBD1; v_call: TRBV5-1; cdr3_nt: TGCGCCAGCAGCCTGGACCGACAGGGGAAGGTGAACTATGGCTACACCTTC; cdr3_aa: CASSLDRQGKVNYGYTF
j_call: TRBJ2-7; d_call: -; v_call: TRBV2; cdr3_nt: TGTGCCAGCAGTGTTGGCGGACCGACCTACGAGCAGTACTTC; cdr3_aa: CASSVGGPTYEQYF
j_call: TRBJ2-7; d_call: TRBD2; v_call: TRBV9; cdr3_nt: TGTGCCAGCAGCGTCGGGACTAGCCGAAGGGAGCAGTACTTC; cdr3_aa: CASSVGTSRREQYF
j_call: TRBJ2-7; d_call: -; v_call: TRBV5-4; cdr3_nt: TGTGCCAGCAGCTCGCCGGGAGTTTTGGCCTACGAGCAGTACTTC; cdr3_aa: CASSSPGVLAYEQYF
j_call: TRBJ2-5; d_call: -; v_call: TRBV30; cdr3_nt: TGTGCCTGGATTGAAGGCCCAGAGACCCAGTACTTC; cdr3_aa: CAWIEGPETQYF
j_call: TRBJ2-3; d_call: TRBD2; v_call: TRBV5-4; cdr3_nt: TGTGCCAGCAGCACGGGACTAGCGGGGATCACAGATACGCAGTATTTT; cdr3_aa: CASSTGLAGITDTQYF
j_call: TRBJ2-5; d_call: TRBD1; v_call: TRBV15; cdr3_nt: TGTGCCACCAGCAACCGACAGGGTAAAGAGACCCAGTACTTC; cdr3_aa: CATSNRQGKETQYF
j_call: TRBJ2-1; d_call: TRBD2; v_call: TRBV7-9; cdr3_nt: TGTGCCAGCAGCCACGGACTAGCCTCCTACAATGAGCAGTTCTTC; cdr3_aa: CASSHGLASYNEQFF
j_call: TRBJ1-2; d_call: -; v_call: TRBV27; cdr3_nt: TGTGCCAGCAGTGCCCTAGGGTACTTC; cdr3_aa: CASSALGYF
j_call: TRBJ2-3; d_call: -; v_call: TRBV29-1; cdr3_nt: TGCAGCGTTGACGGGCTCACCTCCACAGATACGCAGTATTTT; cdr3_aa: CSVDGLTSTDTQYF
j_call: TRBJ1-3; d_call: -; v_call: TRBV11-2; cdr3_nt: TGTGCCAGCAGCAGAGAAGGGAGGTGGGGAGGAGCTGGAAACACCATATATTTT; cdr3_aa: CASSREGRWGGAGNTIYF
j_call: TRBJ2-2; d_call: TRBD2; v_call: TRBV2; cdr3_nt: TGTGCCAGCAGTGCGGGAGGAGCCGGGGAGCTGTTTTTT; cdr3_aa: CASSAGGAGELFF
j_call: TRBJ2-2; d_call: -; v_call: TRBV19; cdr3_nt: TGTGCCAGTTGGGGGGGGCCCGGGGAGCTGTTTTTT; cdr3_aa: CASWGGPGELFF
j_call: TRBJ1-5; d_call: -; v_call: TRBV5-6; cdr3_nt: TGTGCCAGCAGCAGGCGACCCCGTTTGGATCAGCCCCAGCATTTT; cdr3_aa: CASSRRPRLDQPQHF
j_call: TRBJ1-4; d_call: -; v_call: TRBV7-2; cdr3_nt: TGTGCCAGCAGCGCAGCCGGGAGTAATGAAAAACTGTTTTTT; cdr3_aa: CASSAAGSNEKLFF
j_call: TRBJ1-2; d_call: -; v_call: TRBV27; cdr3_nt: TGTGCCAGCAGTTTTTTTGTAGTCGGCTACACCTTC; cdr3_aa: CASSFFVVGYTF
j_call: TRBJ2-5; d_call: TRBD2; v_call: TRBV15; cdr3_nt: TGTGCCACCAGCAGCCGACTAGCGGGAGGGTTGGGGGAGACCCAGTACTTC; cdr3_aa: CATSSRLAGGLGETQYF
j_call: TRBJ2-1; d_call: -; v_call: TRBV6-5; cdr3_nt: TGTGCCAGCAGTTACTCGGGATCCTCCTACAATGAGCAGTTCTTC; cdr3_aa: CASSYSGSSYNEQFF
j_call: TRBJ1-2; d_call: -; v_call: TRBV12-2; cdr3_nt: TGTGCAAGTCGCTTAGCGTTCACGTGTGGGCCGGATGGCTACACCTTC; cdr3_aa: CASRLAFTCGPDGYTF
j_call: TRBJ1-1; d_call: TRBD1; v_call: TRBV28; cdr3_nt: TGTGCCAGCACCGAGCCTATGACAGGGCTAAACACTGAAGCTTTCTTT; cdr3_aa: CASTEPMTGLNTEAFF
j_call: TRBJ1-2; d_call: -; v_call: TRBV28; cdr3_nt: TGTGCCACAAAGCGGCGTGGCACCTCCGACATCGGCTACACCTTC; cdr3_aa: CATKRRGTSDIGYTF
j_call: TRBJ2-6; d_call: -; v_call: TRBV7-9; cdr3_nt: TGTGCCAGCAGGTATGATTCATCTGGGGCCAACGTCCTGACTTTC; cdr3_aa: CASRYDSSGANVLTF
j_call: TRBJ2-5; d_call: TRBD2; v_call: TRBV6-5; cdr3_nt: TGTGCCAGCAGTTACGGGGGGGGGACGGAAGAGACCCAGTACTTC; cdr3_aa: CASSYGGGTEETQYF
j_call: TRBJ1-1; d_call: -; v_call: TRBV7-9; cdr3_nt: TGTGCCAGCAGCTTAAGCACTGAAGCTTTCTTT; cdr3_aa: CASSLSTEAFF
j_call: TRBJ2-7; d_call: TRBD1; v_call: TRBV5-1; cdr3_nt: TGCGCCAGCAGCTTAGACAGGGGCGACTACGAGCAGTACTTC; cdr3_aa: CASSLDRGDYEQYF
j_call: TRBJ1-3; d_call: -; v_call: TRBV19; cdr3_nt: TGTGCCAGTACCTCCGGAGGATCTGGAAACACCATATATTTT; cdr3_aa: CASTSGGSGNTIYF
j_call: TRBJ1-1; d_call: -; v_call: TRBV9; cdr3_nt: TGTGCCAGCAGCGTTAACACGGGGTACACTGAAGCTTTCTTT; cdr3_aa: CASSVNTGYTEAFF
j_call: TRBJ1-1; d_call: TRBD1; v_call: TRBV6-5; cdr3_nt: TGTGCCAGCACCCGAGGACAGGGGAACACTGAAGCTTTCTTT; cdr3_aa: CASTRGQGNTEAFF
j_call: TRBJ2-7; d_call: -; v_call: TRBV7-2; cdr3_nt: TGTGCCAGCCAATTAGACCCAGGGTACTCCTACGAGCAGTACTTC; cdr3_aa: CASQLDPGYSYEQYF
j_call: TRBJ1-1; d_call: TRBD1; v_call: TRBV15; cdr3_nt: TGTGCCACCAGCTCCTATAGTCCGGGACAGGGAAAATTTCCTGAAGCTTTCTTT; cdr3_aa: CATSSYSPGQGKFPEAFF
j_call: TRBJ2-1; d_call: -; v_call: TRBV5-5; cdr3_nt: TGTGCCAGCAGCTGGACAGCCTCCTACAATGAGCAGTTCTTC; cdr3_aa: CASSWTASYNEQFF
j_call: TRBJ2-7; d_call: -; v_call: TRBV7-2; cdr3_nt: TGTGCCAGCAGCTTAGCGGGACAAACCTACGAGCAGTACTTC; cdr3_aa: CASSLAGQTYEQYF
j_call: TRBJ1-1; d_call: TRBD1; v_call: TRBV7-2; cdr3_nt: TGTGCCAGCAGCCCCACCCCCGACAGGGTGGGCACTGAAGCTTTCTTT; cdr3_aa: CASSPTPDRVGTEAFF
j_call: TRBJ1-5; d_call: TRBD1; v_call: TRBV2; cdr3_nt: TGTGCCAGCGCCTATGTACAGGGGGTAGGGAGAAGCAATCAGCCCCAGCATTTT; cdr3_aa: CASAYVQGVGRSNQPQHF